This TCR beta chain was identified during a study of blood T cell repertoires in COVID-19. At the level of the study: COVID-19 samples collected from the United States, Italy and Spain covered acute and convalescent phases. In each case, the material was cDNA or gDNA derived from T cells, B-cell-depleted T cells, or PBMCs.

The CDR3 is 16 amino acids. With 4 bases clipped from V and 4 bases from J, the junction kept 10 bases outside the gene matches. Germline V gene sequence: CDR1 MNHNS, CDR2 SASEGT. In the source study's methods: Scientists estimated how many nucleated cells there were by amplifying reference gene primers. Using immunoSEQ multiplex PCR, the repertoire was profiled, and TCRdb retains in-frame clones only, with some absent. The V and J calls and clone size are taken from that table; D and trimming were inferred from the DNA. The sample has 110,000 to 150,000 clones; 81% are singletons. This sequence originates from a human donor in a cohort sampled during active COVID-19. The V gene is TRBV6-1, the J gene TRBJ2-7; 10 nucleotides line up with TRBD2. Material for sequencing was peripheral blood. This CDR3 is CASSAPSGSSIYEQYF. The CDR3 DNA is TGTGCCAGCAGTGCTCCTAGCGGGAGCTCAATATACGAGCAGTACTTC.